The source of this T cell receptor beta chain is a study of cytomegalovirus exposure and HLA in healthy donors. Overall study findings and caveats: Most TCR beta V segments were productive about 90% or about 30% of the time in an earlier analysis. Donors belonging to an Asian-associated ancestry cluster reportedly showed fewer N-insertions in productive TCRs than the roughly 670-donor mean, according to what a later analysis found.

Amplification used 60 Vbeta primers and 13 Jbeta primers. Measured with immunoSEQ multiplex PCR; TCRdb has only the in-frame clones, and not every one. This sample has 200,000 to 250,000 clones, with roughly four fifths found just once. To note about this clone: Antigen unknown.

The V and J ends lost 6 bases and 6 bases, in that order; junction bases with no gene match: 10. The CDR3 totals 14 residues. Germline CDR1 MDHEN, CDR2 SYDVKM. The chain joins TRBV28 to TRBJ1-2; 7 bases agree with TRBD1. The material sequenced was PBMCs. The TCR originated in a woman between 55 and 75 years old in good health and CMV-seropositive. CDR3 sequence reads: CASSLGRGSNGYTF. Written as DNA, the CDR3 is TGTGCCAGCAGCTTGGGCAGGGGGAGTAATGGCTACACCTTC.